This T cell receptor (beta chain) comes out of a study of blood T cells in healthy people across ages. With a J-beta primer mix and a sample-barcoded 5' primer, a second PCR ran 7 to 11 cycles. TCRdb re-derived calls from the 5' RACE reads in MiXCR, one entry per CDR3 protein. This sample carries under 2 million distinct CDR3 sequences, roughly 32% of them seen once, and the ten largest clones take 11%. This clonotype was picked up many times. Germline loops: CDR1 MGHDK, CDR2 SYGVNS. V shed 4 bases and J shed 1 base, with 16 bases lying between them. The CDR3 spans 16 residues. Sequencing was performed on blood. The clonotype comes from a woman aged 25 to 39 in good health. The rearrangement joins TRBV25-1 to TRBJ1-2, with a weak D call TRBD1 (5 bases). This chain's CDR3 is CASSASSGRINYGYTF. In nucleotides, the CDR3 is TGTGCCAGCAGTGCATCTTCGGGACGGATTAACTATGGCTACACCTTC.